This T cell receptor beta chain came from a study of response to subunit inactivated influenza vaccine. Findings and caveats of the study: Authors suggested seasonal influenza vaccinations each recruit few new T cells.

V trimming: 6 bases; J trimming: 3 bases; junction bases outside the gene matches: 4. The CDR3 is 14 amino acids. Per the germline V gene, CDR1 is DFQATT and CDR2 is SNEGSKA (reference sequence). This clonotype has only a few counts. What it recognizes is unknown. Via MiXCR, TCRdb re-called the RT-PCR reads, giving one row per CDR3 protein. Of about 650,000 distinct CDR3 sequences in the sample, approximately 14% were seen once. The gene calls are TRBV20-1 and TRBJ2-1; 11 nucleotides agree with TRBD2. Sequencing was performed on PBMCs from blood, taken approximately 15 days before vaccination. The sequence derives from a man between 45 and 60 years old who received an inactivated influenza vaccine. CDR3 amino acids: CSASGLADYNEQFF. CDR3 DNA sequence: TGCAGTGCATCGGGACTAGCGGACTACAATGAGCAGTTCTTC.